The rows below give T cell receptor beta chains drawn from one sample of a study of blood T cell repertoires in COVID-19. Using immunoSEQ multiplex PCR, the repertoire was profiled, and TCRdb retains in-frame clones only, with some absent. The data show over 300,000 clones, approximately 85% seen once. The sample was PBMCs or T cells enriched from blood (not recorded which). The receptors here all came from a young man who had recovered from COVID-19. CDR3s include the opening cysteine and the closing phenylalanine or tryptophan. A D gene is named only where the DNA matches it firmly. Only part of the rows carry a size: once, few, many, or a class if the clone is expanded.

cdr3_aa cdr3_nt cdr3_length j_call clone_size d_call v_call
CASSLGDSSGNTIYF TGTGCCAGCAGCTTAGGAGACAGCTCTGGAAACACCATATATTTT 15 TRBJ1-3 - - TRBV13
CASSSGEEGLLSSYNEQFF TGTGCCAGCAGCTCCGGTGAGGAGGGGCTACTGTCCTCCTACAATGAGCAGTTCTTC 19 TRBJ2-1 - - TRBV7-3
CASSLGGGAIYEQYF TGTGCCAGCAGCTTGGGCGGGGGAGCGATCTACGAGCAGTACTTC 15 TRBJ2-7 - TRBD2 TRBV7-2
CASSLESGSLFSYEQYF TGCGCCAGCAGCTTGGAGTCTGGCTCCTTGTTCTCCTACGAGCAGTACTTC 17 TRBJ2-7 - - TRBV5-1
CASSGYRGPLHF TGTGCCAGCAGCGGATATAGGGGCCCCCTCCACTTT 12 TRBJ1-6 - - TRBV9
CASSTGYNQPQHF TGTGCCAGCAGTACAGGGTACAATCAGCCCCAGCATTTT 13 TRBJ1-5 once - TRBV12-3/TRBV12-4
CASTMQEGRVDGYTF TGTGCCAGCACGATGCAGGAGGGAAGAGTCGATGGCTACACCTTC 15 TRBJ1-2 - - TRBV7-9
CASSQDRGGESQETQYF TGCGCCAGCAGCCAAGATCGAGGGGGGGAGAGCCAAGAGACCCAGTACTTC 17 TRBJ2-5 - - TRBV4-1
CASSFSPREGKNTEAFF TGTGCCAGCAGCTTTTCCCCCCGGGAGGGTAAGAACACTGAAGCTTTCTTT 17 TRBJ1-1 - - TRBV9
CAWRPGGLGNTIYF TGTGCCTGGAGACCAGGGGGCCTTGGAAACACCATATATTTT 14 TRBJ1-3 - TRBD1 TRBV30
CASSHRTGRTGELFF TGTGCCAGCAGCCACCGGACAGGAAGGACCGGGGAGCTGTTTTTT 15 TRBJ2-2 - TRBD1 TRBV5-6
CASSPRGLTNTEAFF TGTGCCAGCAGTCCCCGGGGGTTGACGAACACTGAAGCTTTCTTT 15 TRBJ1-1 - - TRBV6-5
CASTPSGGAGDTQYF TGTGCCAGCACCCCTAGCGGGGGGGCCGGCGATACGCAGTATTTT 15 TRBJ2-3 - TRBD2 TRBV7-3
CASSLAGLIGGYTF TGCGCCAGCAGCTTGGCCGGACTGATCGGAGGCTACACCTTC 14 TRBJ1-2 - - TRBV5-1
CASSSALQGWYEQYF TGTGCCAGCAGCTCCGCCCTACAGGGTTGGTACGAGCAGTACTTC 15 TRBJ2-7 - - TRBV5-5
CASSHRLAGGSRNTGELFF TGTGCCAGCAGCCATAGACTAGCGGGGGGTAGTAGGAACACCGGGGAGCTGTTTTTT 19 TRBJ2-2 - TRBD2 TRBV4-2
CASSKAHPISYNEQFF TGTGCCAGCAGCAAAGCTCACCCAATCTCCTACAATGAGCAGTTCTTC 16 TRBJ2-1 - - TRBV5-4
CASSQDPTRGYEQYF TGCGCCAGCAGCCAAGATCCTACCCGAGGCTACGAGCAGTACTTC 15 TRBJ2-7 - - TRBV4-1
CASSIVWGGHYEQYF TGTGCCAGTAGTATCGTCTGGGGGGGACACTACGAGCAGTACTTC 15 TRBJ2-7 - - TRBV19
CASSLEAGYTEAFF TGCGCCAGCAGCTTGGAAGCGGGGTACACTGAAGCTTTCTTT 14 TRBJ1-1 - - TRBV5-1
CASSWDVGAGYGYTF TGTGCCAGCAGCTGGGACGTGGGGGCTGGTTATGGCTACACCTTC 15 TRBJ1-2 - - TRBV5-8
CASSILTPPEAFF TGTGCCAGCAGCATACTGACACCCCCCGAAGCTTTCTTT 13 TRBJ1-1 - - TRBV5-8
CASSRRQHQNTEAFF TGTGCCAGCAGCCGTAGACAGCACCAAAACACTGAAGCTTTCTTT 15 TRBJ1-1 - - TRBV11-1
CSVEEGGASNQPQHF TGCAGCGTTGAAGAGGGGGGGGCGAGCAATCAGCCCCAGCATTTT 15 TRBJ1-5 - - TRBV29-1
CASSLDSQATNTGELFF TGTGCCAGCAGCTTAGATTCGCAGGCCACGAACACCGGGGAGCTGTTTTTT 17 TRBJ2-2 - - TRBV7-2
CASSVGQGASYGYTF TGTGCCAGCAGCGTAGGGCAGGGGGCAAGCTATGGCTACACCTTC 15 TRBJ1-2 - TRBD1 TRBV9
CASSVGASGSYEQYF TGTGCCAGCAGCGTAGGGGCTAGCGGCTCCTACGAGCAGTACTTC 15 TRBJ2-7 - TRBD2 TRBV9
CASSLERRTQYF TGCGCCAGCAGCTTGGAGAGGCGCACGCAGTATTTT 12 TRBJ2-3 once - TRBV5-1
CSVDAGGPGNTIYF TGCAGCGTTGACGCGGGGGGCCCTGGAAACACCATATATTTT 14 TRBJ1-3 few - TRBV29-1
CASSPLAGGLNNEQFF TGTGCCAGCAGCCCACTAGCGGGGGGACTAAACAATGAGCAGTTCTTC 16 TRBJ2-1 - TRBD2 TRBV6-4
CASSHGRGGAGETQYF TGTGCCAGCAGCCACGGCCGCGGGGGGGCCGGGGAGACCCAGTACTTC 16 TRBJ2-5 - TRBD2 TRBV3-1/TRBV3-2
CASSGVHNQPQHF TGTGCCAGCAGCGGGGTACACAATCAGCCCCAGCATTTT 13 TRBJ1-5 - - TRBV6-5
CASSLARLGTGELFF TGTGCCAGCAGCTTAGCAAGACTAGGCACCGGGGAGCTGTTTTTT 15 TRBJ2-2 - - TRBV11-1
CASSNNNSPLHF TGTGCCAGCAGCAATAATAATTCACCCCTCCACTTT 12 TRBJ1-6 - - TRBV5-5
CASRPSGDTDTQYF TGTGCCAGCAGGCCTAGCGGTGACACAGATACGCAGTATTTT 14 TRBJ2-3 - TRBD2 TRBV6-5
CASSPLGGNSPLHF TGCGCCAGCAGCCCGTTGGGGGGTAATTCACCCCTCCACTTT 14 TRBJ1-6 - - TRBV5-1
CASSLGGYGYTF TGTGCCAGCAGCTTGGGAGGGTATGGCTACACCTTC 12 TRBJ1-2 - - TRBV5-6
CASSYQRRGGGYGYTF TGTGCCAGCAGTTACCAGAGACGGGGGGGAGGCTATGGCTACACCTTC 16 TRBJ1-2 - - TRBV6-5
CASSPGRVGQPQHF TGTGCCAGCTCACCGGGCAGGGTCGGTCAGCCCCAGCATTTT 14 TRBJ1-5 - - TRBV18
CASRPGTDPGELFF TGCGCCAGCAGGCCCGGGACAGATCCCGGGGAGCTGTTTTTT 14 TRBJ2-2 - TRBD1 TRBV10-1
CASSEVPRGGYTF TGTGCCAGCAGTGAAGTGCCAAGAGGGGGCTACACCTTC 13 TRBJ1-2 - - TRBV2
CASSSYGTGSQPQHF TGTGCCAGCAGCTCCTACGGGACAGGGAGTCAGCCCCAGCATTTT 15 TRBJ1-5 once TRBD1 TRBV13
CAISDDLPPNGYTF TGTGCCATCAGTGACGACTTACCCCCGAATGGCTACACCTTC 14 TRBJ1-2 - - TRBV10-3
CASFNEGTGGNYGYTF TGTGCCAGTTTTAACGAAGGGACAGGGGGTAACTATGGCTACACCTTC 16 TRBJ1-2 - TRBD1 TRBV19
CASSLDLRETQYF TGCGCCAGCAGCTTGGACCTGAGGGAGACCCAGTACTTC 13 TRBJ2-5 - - TRBV5-1
CASSQAGNYGYTF TGCGCCAGCAGCCAAGCAGGGAACTATGGCTACACCTTC 13 TRBJ1-2 - - TRBV4-1
CASSWTGGTDYGYTF TGTGCCAGCAGCTGGACAGGGGGCACCGACTATGGCTACACCTTC 15 TRBJ1-2 once TRBD1 TRBV5-5
CASSIRPTQGAHQPQHF TGTGCCAGTAGTATACGACCCACGCAGGGGGCTCATCAGCCCCAGCATTTT 17 TRBJ1-5 once TRBD1 TRBV19
CASSLGQRTDTQYF TGTGCCAGCAGCTTGGGTCAGAGGACAGATACGCAGTATTTT 14 TRBJ2-3 - - TRBV7-9
CASGTSGGPNLSYNEQFF TGTGCCAGCGGGACTAGCGGGGGCCCTAACCTTTCCTACAATGAGCAGTTCTTC 18 TRBJ2-1 - TRBD2 TRBV2
CATSDSGQGYTGELFF TGTGCCACCAGTGATTCGGGACAGGGGTACACCGGGGAACTGTTTTTT 16 TRBJ2-2 - TRBD1 TRBV24-1
CASSDDSSGANVLTF TGTGCCAGCTCAGATGACAGCTCTGGGGCCAACGTCCTGACTTTC 15 TRBJ2-6 - - TRBV18
CASSLVGEYEQYF TGCGCCAGCAGCTTGGTTGGGGAGTACGAGCAGTACTTC 13 TRBJ2-7 - - TRBV5-1
CASSLETGARQPQHF TGTGCCAGCAGCTTAGAAACAGGGGCTCGTCAGCCCCAGCATTTT 15 TRBJ1-5 - TRBD1 TRBV7-8
CASSHPLAGAYNEQFF TGCGCCAGCAGCCATCCATTAGCGGGGGCTTACAATGAGCAGTTCTTC 16 TRBJ2-1 - TRBD2 TRBV4-1